These T cell receptor beta chains were read from a single sample in a study of tumor-infiltrating lymphocytes in primary liver carcinoma. In TCRdb, the multiplex PCR reads were re-called with MiXCR into one record per CDR3 protein. The data show about 75,000 distinct CDR3 sequences, with under 75% seen just once and roughly 28% held by the top ten. The sample consisted of tumor-adjacent normal liver tissue. The receptors derive from a man in his forties with primary liver carcinoma and hepatitis B virus infection. CDR3s include the opening cysteine and the closing phenylalanine or tryptophan. D genes are given only for firm matches. Where a row states a size, it is once, few, many or the class of an expanded clone; other rows omit it.

J gene | D gene | clone size | V gene | CDR3 protein | CDR3 DNA
TRBJ2-5 | TRBD2 | many | TRBV4-1 | CASSQASGSLSETQYF | TGCGCCAGCAGCCAGGCTAGCGGGAGTTTGTCGGAGACCCAGTACTTC
TRBJ1-5 | . | many | TRBV12-3/TRBV12-4 | CASSQEPLVEASNQPQHF | TGTGCCAGCAGCCAAGAACCCCTGGTCGAGGCCAGCAATCAGCCCCAGCATTTT
TRBJ2-2 | . | many | TRBV11-3 | CASSLNANTGELFF | TGTGCCAGCAGCTTAAACGCGAACACCGGGGAGCTGTTTTTT
TRBJ2-2 | . | once | TRBV6-1 | CAGSGRTDTGELFF | TGTGCAGGCAGTGGGAGGACAGACACCGGGGAGCTGTTTTTT
TRBJ2-1 | . | . | TRBV30 | CAGRAEVGLEQLF | TGTGCCGGACGAGCGGAAGTGGGTCTTGAGCAGCTCTTC
TRBJ2-7 | . | . | TRBV6-6 | CVSSYSRSSSYEQYF | TGTGTCAGCAGTTACTCACGCAGTAGCTCCTACGAGCAGTACTTC
TRBJ2-7 | . | few | TRBV11-2 | CASSLGGANEQYF | TGTGCGAGCAGCTTAGGAGGGGCTAACGAGCAGTACTTC
TRBJ2-1 | . | many | TRBV29-1 | CSAGGYIVQFF | TGCAGCGCGGGTGGGTATATTGTGCAGTTCTTC
TRBJ2-1 | . | . | TRBV11-2 | CASSSSPGGINEQFF | TGTGCCAGCAGCTCGTCGCCAGGCGGCATCAATGAGCAGTTCTTC
TRBJ1-1 | . | . | TRBV7-9 | CASSLSMGDTEASF | TGTGCCAGCAGCTTAAGTATGGGCGACACTGAAGCTTCCTTT
TRBJ1-5 | . | few | TRBV28 | CASSSPASNQPQHF | TGTGCCAGCAGTTCCCCGGCCAGCAATCAGCCCCAGCATTTT
TRBJ2-1 | TRBD2 | . | TRBV6-2/TRBV6-3 | CASSYASGIPYNEQFF | TGTGCCAGCAGTTACGCTAGCGGGATCCCCTACAATGAGCAGTTCTTC
TRBJ1-5 | . | many | TRBV16 | CASTPSAGNQPQHF | TGTGCCAGCACCCCAAGTGCAGGAAATCAGCCCCAGCATTTT
TRBJ2-1 | . | . | TRBV11-2 | CASSLDEVGAVCNEQFF | TGTGCCAGCAGCTTAGATGAGGTGGGAGCGGTGTGCAATGAGCAGTTCTTC
TRBJ1-2 | . | . | TRBV28 | CVSSLGRTLGGYTF | TGTGTCAGCAGTTTGGGGCGAACACTTGGGGGCTACACTTTC